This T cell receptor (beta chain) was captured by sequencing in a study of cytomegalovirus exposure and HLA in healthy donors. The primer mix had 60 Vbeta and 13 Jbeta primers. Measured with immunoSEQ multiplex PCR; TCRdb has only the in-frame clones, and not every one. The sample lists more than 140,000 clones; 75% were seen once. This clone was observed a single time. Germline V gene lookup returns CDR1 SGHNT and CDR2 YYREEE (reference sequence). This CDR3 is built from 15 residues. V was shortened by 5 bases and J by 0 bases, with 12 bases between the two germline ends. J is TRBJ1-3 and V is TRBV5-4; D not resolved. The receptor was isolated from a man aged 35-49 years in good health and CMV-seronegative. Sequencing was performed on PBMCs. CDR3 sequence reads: CASSEDSFSGNTIYF. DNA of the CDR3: TGTGCCAGCAGTGAGGACTCATTCTCTGGAAACACCATATATTTT.